This T cell receptor (beta chain) was sequenced during a study of CD8 T cells in Susac syndrome. This CDR3 contains 15 residues. V lost 6 bases and J lost 0, with 15 bases in between. About 0.5 to 1 ug RNA was reverse transcribed with random hexamers. TCRdb re-called the immunoSEQ multiplex PCR reads with MiXCR, one entry per CDR3 protein. There are some 400,000 distinct CDR3 sequences in the sample; around 85% occur only once, and about 0.12% lies in the top ten. The sequence came from a human donor with multiple sclerosis. The chain is built from TRBV12-3 or TRBV12-4 and TRBJ2-7; a weak D match, TRBD1 (5 bases). Sequencing was done on a sample of CD8+ T cells from PBMCs. The CDR3 sequence: CASSLGKGISYEQYF. The CDR3 nucleotides are TGTGCCAGCAGCCTTGGAAAGGGGATCTCCTACGAGCAGTACTTC.